The source of this T cell receptor beta chain is a study of blood T cell repertoires in COVID-19. In the study overall: Spain, Italy and the United States supplied samples that represented acute and convalescent COVID-19. T cells, B-cell-depleted T cells, or PBMCs supplied cDNA or gDNA.

Followed longitudinally, the Seattle patients had been enrolled during active infection. This CDR3 contains 14 residues. V was cut by 4 bases and J by 8 bases, with 16 bases left in between. In germline, CDR1 is SGHNT, CDR2 YENEEA. Profiled with immunoSEQ multiplex PCR; TCRdb holds only in-frame clones, not every one. This table has some 59,000 clones, over 60% appearing once. The clonotype was recovered from a man aged 30 to 45 with COVID-19, enrolled during active disease. Sequences were obtained from peripheral blood. V usage is TRBV11-3 and J usage is TRBJ2-3; D remains unclear. Here the CDR3 reads CASSSPSERGTQYF. The CDR3 DNA reads as TGTGCCAGCAGCTCTCCATCCGAGCGAGGTACGCAGTATTTT.